This paragraph reports one TCR beta chain. The target antigen is unknown. Sequenced with the Oncomine TCR Beta short-read assay was DNA taken from cultured CD4+ T cells. TCRdb ran MiXCR on the PCR reads and lists one entry per CDR3 protein. The table records fewer than 10,000 distinct CDR3 sequences, roughly 50% of them present only once. This sample's treatment: roughly 10-day PBMC culture with coronavirus spike peptide pools or control peptides (ViraFEST assay). The data are from a study of vaccination and CD4 T cells after COVID-19. This CDR3 contains 14 residues. V lost 0 bases to trimming and J lost 5 bases; unmatched junction nucleotides: 4. Per germline, CDR1 DFQATT and CDR2 SNEGSKA (reference sequence).

V is TRBV20-1 and J is TRBJ2-3, with 8 positions matching TRBD2. The source is a human donor who had recovered from COVID-19. The sample comprised CD4+ T cells from blood, cultured in vitro. CDR3 amino acids: CSARDYAGGDTQYF. The CDR3 DNA is TGCAGTGCTAGAGATTACGCGGGAGGAGATACGCAGTATTTT.